A selection of T cell receptor beta chains follows, all from one sample in a study of T-cell reconstitution after alpha-beta-depleted transplantation in children. TCRdb re-derived calls from the PCR reads in MiXCR, one entry per CDR3 protein. The sample has some 120,000 distinct CDR3 sequences, roughly 24% seen once. The specimen comprised PBMCs, mostly from graft donor cells, sampled 180 days after TCRalphabeta/CD19-depleted stem cell transplant. The receptors stem from a male patient aged 2-15 years who had a stem cell transplant for chronic granulomatous disease, so the T cells may come from the graft donor. Each CDR3 is given with its conserved first and last residue. The D gene is left open where the match is weak. Expanded clones get a size class; other rows say once, few or many, or leave the size out.

size: few; D: TRBD1; J: TRBJ2-5; V: TRBV6-5; CDR3: CASSYVDRVFETQYF; DNA: TGTGCCAGCAGTTACGTGGACAGGGTGTTTGAGACCCAGTACTTC
size: NA; D: TRBD2; J: TRBJ2-1; V: TRBV5-1; CDR3: CASSLGTGTSGNEQFF; DNA: TGCGCCAGCAGCTTGGGAACCGGGACTAGCGGCAATGAGCAGTTCTTC
size: NA; D: TRBD2; J: TRBJ2-3; V: TRBV5-1; CDR3: CASSSGLARSTDTQYF; DNA: TGCGCCAGCAGTTCGGGACTAGCGAGAAGCACAGATACGCAGTATTTT
size: NA; D: TRBD2; J: TRBJ2-2; V: TRBV29-1; CDR3: CSVRLAGVTGELFF; DNA: TGCAGCGTTCGACTAGCGGGAGTCACCGGGGAGCTGTTTTTT
size: NA; D: TRBD2; J: TRBJ2-1; V: TRBV7-2; CDR3: CASGLAGVTVYNEQFF; DNA: TGTGCCAGCGGCCTAGCGGGGGTCACGGTTTACAATGAGCAGTTCTTC
size: NA; D: NA; J: TRBJ2-7; V: TRBV18; CDR3: CASSPTGSYEQYF; DNA: TGTGCCAGCTCACCGACGGGGAGCTACGAGCAGTACTTC
size: few; D: TRBD2; J: TRBJ2-1; V: TRBV20-1; CDR3: CSASGTIYNEQFF; DNA: TGCAGTGCTTCCGGGACTATCTACAATGAGCAGTTCTTC
size: many; D: NA; J: TRBJ2-7; V: TRBV5-1; CDR3: CASSYTLGGASSYEQYF; DNA: TGCGCCAGCAGCTATACATTAGGCGGGGCCAGCTCCTACGAGCAGTACTTC
size: many; D: NA; J: TRBJ1-1; V: TRBV20-1; CDR3: CSASRPSNTEAFF; DNA: TGCAGTGCCAGTCGGCCGTCGAACACTGAAGCTTTCTTT
size: NA; D: NA; J: TRBJ2-7; V: TRBV7-8; CDR3: CASSVIYEQYF; DNA: TGTGCCAGCAGCGTAATATACGAGCAGTACTTC
size: many; D: NA; J: TRBJ1-2; V: TRBV9; CDR3: CASSPWGDFGYGYTF; DNA: TGTGCCAGCAGCCCCTGGGGGGATTTCGGCTATGGCTACACCTTC
size: many; D: NA; J: TRBJ2-7; V: TRBV3-1; CDR3: CASSQDYEQYF; DNA: TGTGCCAGCAGCCAAGACTACGAGCAGTACTTC
size: few; D: TRBD1; J: TRBJ2-5; V: TRBV24-1; CDR3: CATSEGQGMNLQETQYF; DNA: TGTGCCACCAGTGAGGGACAGGGGATGAACCTTCAAGAGACCCAGTACTTC
size: few; D: NA; J: TRBJ2-7; V: TRBV12-3/TRBV12-4; CDR3: CASSGQSSYEQYF; DNA: TGTGCCAGCAGCGGACAGTCCTCCTACGAGCAGTACTTC
size: few; D: NA; J: TRBJ2-2; V: TRBV29-1; CDR3: CSAERAKNTGELFF; DNA: TGCAGCGCTGAGCGGGCGAAGAACACCGGGGAGCTGTTTTTT
size: NA; D: NA; J: TRBJ2-7; V: TRBV29-1; CDR3: CSASDGPSYEQYF; DNA: TGCAGCGCATCGGACGGGCCTTCCTACGAGCAGTACTTC
size: NA; D: TRBD2; J: TRBJ2-1; V: TRBV29-1; CDR3: CSGSLAGGLDEQFF; DNA: TGCAGCGGTTCGCTAGCGGGGGGGCTGGATGAGCAGTTCTTC
size: many; D: NA; J: TRBJ1-5; V: TRBV12-3/TRBV12-4; CDR3: CASSPEQRNQPQHF; DNA: TGTGCCAGCAGTCCGGAACAGCGCAATCAGCCCCAGCATTTT
size: few; D: NA; J: TRBJ2-7; V: TRBV20-1; CDR3: CSAGGVEQYF; DNA: TGCAGTGCCGGAGGGGTCGAGCAGTACTTC
size: few; D: TRBD1; J: TRBJ2-3; V: TRBV7-3; CDR3: CASSFDRGTDTQYF; DNA: TGTGCCAGCAGCTTTGACAGGGGCACAGATACGCAGTATTTT
size: many; D: NA; J: TRBJ2-7; V: TRBV12-3/TRBV12-4; CDR3: CASSFGGTGSYEQYF; DNA: TGTGCCAGCAGTTTTGGCGGGACCGGTTCCTACGAGCAGTACTTC
size: NA; D: NA; J: TRBJ2-1; V: TRBV20-1; CDR3: CSARGFEGNQYNEQFF; DNA: TGCAGTGCTAGGGGGTTCGAAGGGAACCAGTACAATGAGCAGTTCTTC
size: few; D: NA; J: TRBJ2-3; V: TRBV29-1; CDR3: CSVANPGERDTQYF; DNA: TGCAGCGTTGCGAATCCGGGCGAGAGGGATACGCAGTATTTT